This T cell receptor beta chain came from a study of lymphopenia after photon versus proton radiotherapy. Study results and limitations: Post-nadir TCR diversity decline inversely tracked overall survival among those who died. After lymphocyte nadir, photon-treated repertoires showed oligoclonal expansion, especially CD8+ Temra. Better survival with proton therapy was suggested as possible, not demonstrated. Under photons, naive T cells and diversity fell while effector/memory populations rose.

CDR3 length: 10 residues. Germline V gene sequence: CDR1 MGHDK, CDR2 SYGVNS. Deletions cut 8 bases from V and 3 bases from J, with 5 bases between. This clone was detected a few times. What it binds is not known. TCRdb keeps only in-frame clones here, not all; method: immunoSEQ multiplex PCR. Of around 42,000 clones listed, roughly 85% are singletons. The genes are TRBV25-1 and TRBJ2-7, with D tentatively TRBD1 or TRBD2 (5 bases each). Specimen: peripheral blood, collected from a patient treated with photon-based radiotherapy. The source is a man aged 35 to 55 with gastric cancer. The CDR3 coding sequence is TGTGCCAGCGGGGGCTACGAGCAGTACTTC. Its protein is CASGGYEQYF.